This record concerns one T cell receptor (beta chain) sequence. The target antigen is unknown. This PCR relied on a set of 60 Vbeta primers and 13 Jbeta primers. Sequenced by immunoSEQ multiplex PCR; TCRdb stores in-frame clones only, minus some. The table lists about 200,000 clones, more than 75% of them singletons. This sample is part of a study of cytomegalovirus exposure and HLA in healthy donors. This CDR3 has 13 residues. CDR1 is SGHVS, CDR2 FNYEAQ, per germline. The ends were cut back, 1 base at V and 8 bases at J, with 8 bases in the middle. Whole-study results and caveats: In terms of immune exposure information, only CMV serostatus was available.

The gene calls are TRBV7-6 and TRBJ1-4, with D uncertain. The clonotype comes from a woman between 50 and 59 years old in good health and CMV-seronegative. The material sequenced was PBMCs. Here the CDR3 reads CASSLEPREKLFF. Written as DNA, the CDR3 is TGTGCCAGCAGCTTAGAGCCCCGCGAAAAACTGTTTTTT. Full variable domain (outside the CDR3, taken from reference TRBV7-6 and TRBJ1-4): GAGVSQSPRYKVTKRGQDVALRCDPISGHVSLYWYRQALGQGPEFLTYFNYEAQQDKSGLPNDRFSAERPEGSISTLTIQRTEQRDSAMYRCASSLEPREKLFFGSGTQLSVL.